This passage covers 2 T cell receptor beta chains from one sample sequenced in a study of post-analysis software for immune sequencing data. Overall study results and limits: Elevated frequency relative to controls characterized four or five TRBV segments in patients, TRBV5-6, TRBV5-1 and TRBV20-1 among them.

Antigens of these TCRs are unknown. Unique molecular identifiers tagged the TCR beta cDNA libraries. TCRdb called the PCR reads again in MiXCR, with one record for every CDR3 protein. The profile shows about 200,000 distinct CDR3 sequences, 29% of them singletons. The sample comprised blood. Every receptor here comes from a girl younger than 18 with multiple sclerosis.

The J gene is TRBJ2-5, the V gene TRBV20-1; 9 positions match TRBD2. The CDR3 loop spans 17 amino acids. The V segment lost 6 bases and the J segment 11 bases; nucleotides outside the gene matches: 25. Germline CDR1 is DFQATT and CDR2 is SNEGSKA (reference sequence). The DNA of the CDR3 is TGCAGTGCCCACGGGACTAGCCCTCCCTCATACTACAATGAGCAGTACTTC. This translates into CSAHGTSPPSYYNEQYF.

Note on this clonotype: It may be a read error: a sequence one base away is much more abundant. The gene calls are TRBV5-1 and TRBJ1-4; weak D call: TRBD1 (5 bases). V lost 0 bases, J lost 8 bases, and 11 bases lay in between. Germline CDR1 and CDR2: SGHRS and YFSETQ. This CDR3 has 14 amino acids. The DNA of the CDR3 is TGCGCCAGCAGCTTGGTGGGACCAGGGGAAAAACTGTTTTTT. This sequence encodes CASSLVGPGEKLFF.